This TCR beta chain is from a study of identical twins. Points from the study as a whole: Alpha sequences that were out-of-frame and twin-shared showed an excess of low generation probability.

This clonotype has a count of ten or more. Its cognate antigen is unknown. MiXCR, applied by TCRdb to the 5' RACE reads, yields one record per CDR3 protein. This repertoire shows about 100,000 distinct CDR3 sequences, 5.5% to 7% found once; its top ten account for 12%. The germline gives CDR1 MNHEY, CDR2 SMNVEV (reference sequence). The CDR3 is 12 residues long. V lost 7 bases, J lost 14 bases, and 17 bases lay in between. The sequencing input was memory T cells sorted from blood. V usage is TRBV27 and J usage is TRBJ2-2, with D possibly being TRBD2 (6 bases). This TCR derives from a woman aged 50 to 65 in good health. In DNA form, the CDR3 reads TGTGCCAGCAACGCCTGGGGAGGCGAACTGTTTTTT. Amino acids: CASNAWGGELFF.